The 26 T cell receptor beta chains given below trace back to one sample, sequenced in a study of T cells after yellow fever vaccination (dated by TCRdb to about 2019). The sample's treatment or condition, from its label and the paper: live attenuated yellow fever vaccine strain. The protocol used for the library was 5' RACE. TCRdb lists the instrument as Illumina HiSeq 2500. Using fastp at Q25 and MiXCR, TCRdb reprocessed the public reads and kept productive beta chains. One record per CDR3 amino acid sequence lists the most common genes and DNA. This sample comprises 200,000 to 300,000 distinct CDR3 sequences, 6.7% of them detected only once. 0.8% to 1.2% of the sample is in the top ten clones. The sample was CD4+ T cells sorted from PBMCs, taken on the day of the yellow fever booster vaccination. These receptors originate from a man younger than 40 who received the YFV17D yellow fever vaccine.

This clonotype was observed many times. This chain joins TRBV29-1 and TRBJ2-1; possibly TRBD2 for D (6 bases). Germline V lookup: CDR1 SQVTM, CDR2 ANQGSEA. The CDR3 consists of 12 residues. V gave up 6 bases and J gave up 5 bases, with 11 bases separating them. In DNA, the CDR3 is TGCAGCGTCGATAGCGGACACAATGAGCAGTTCTTC. It yields the protein CSVDSGHNEQFF.

The chain has TRBV5-1 and TRBJ2-1; no clear D. Per the germline V gene, CDR1 is SGHRS and CDR2 is YFSETQ. Trimming cost V 4 bases and J 7 bases, with 9 bases left between them. The CDR3 runs to 12 residues. For the CDR3, the DNA is TGCGCCAGCAGCACTCCTGGGAATGAGCAGTTCTTC. Amino acid sequence: CASSTPGNEQFF.

The chain combines TRBV5-1 with TRBJ1-1; D perhaps matches TRBD1 (6 bases). Per germline, CDR1 SGHRS and CDR2 YFSETQ. The CDR3 is 15 residues long. V was cut by 4 bases and J by 2 bases, with 15 bases left in between. The chain's CDR3 is CASSTDGQRNTEAFF. The DNA for the CDR3 is TGCGCCAGCAGCACCGACGGACAGCGAAACACTGAAGCTTTCTTT. The variable domain in full, completed from reference TRBV5-1 and TRBJ1-1, reads KAGVTQTPRYLIKTRGQQVTLSCSPISGHRSVSWYQQTPGQGLQFLFEYFSETQRNKGNFPGRFSGRQFSNSRSEMNVSTLELGDSALYLCASSTDGQRNTEAFFGQGTRLTVV.

This clonotype was counted at least ten times. V usage is TRBV28 and J usage is TRBJ2-7, with D unresolved. This CDR3 contains 12 residues. V was trimmed by 2 bases and J by 3 bases, leaving 5 bases between them. Germline CDR1 is MDHEN and CDR2 is SYDVKM. The CDR3 is CASSLRVYEQYF. The CDR3 DNA is TGTGCCAGCAGTTTAAGGGTCTACGAGCAGTACTTC.

This sequence joins TRBV12-3 or TRBV12-4 and TRBJ1-5; 7 bases align to TRBD1. The J segment lost 3 bases and the V segment lost 5 bases, leaving 10 bases of the junction unmatched. This CDR3 contains 16 residues. CDR3 sequence (DNA): TGTGCCAGCAGTCCCCTACCGGGACAGCTCAATCAGCCCCAGCATTTT. Translated, it gives CASSPLPGQLNQPQHF.

This clonotype was counted many times. The chain carries TRBV28 and TRBJ2-7, with D uncertain. This CDR3 spans 11 amino acids. Germline CDR1 is MDHEN and CDR2 is SYDVKM. V shed 6 bases and J shed 4 bases, with 7 bases lying between them. The CDR3 DNA is TGTGCCAGCAGCAACTTATACGAGCAGTACTTC. Protein sequence: CASSNLYEQYF.

This clonotype was observed at least ten times. The J gene is TRBJ1-1, the V gene TRBV7-2; D gene unclear. Germline V lookup: CDR1 SGHTA, CDR2 FQGNSA. Trimming shortened V by 5 bases and J by 3 bases, and 7 bases separated the two germline ends. The CDR3 covers 12 residues. The CDR3 here is CASSATYTEAFF. The CDR3 DNA reads TGTGCCAGCAGCGCTACCTACACTGAAGCTTTCTTT.

V gene TRBV7-2 combines with J gene TRBJ2-7; the match to TRBD2 covers 7 bases. V shed 6 bases and J 4 bases; nucleotides not matched to a gene: 6. Germline V CDR1 and CDR2: SGHTA, FQGNSA. The CDR3 has 13 residues. CDR3 bases: TGTGCCAGCAGTTCTAGCGGACTATACGAGCAGTACTTC. Its translation: CASSSSGLYEQYF.

This clonotype was found once. The chain joins TRBV23-1 to TRBJ2-3; no clear D. TRBV23-1 is designated an ORF whose function remains uncertain. Deletions cut 4 bases from V and 0 bases from J, with 17 bases between. The CDR3 extends over 17 amino acids. The CDR3 sequence: CASSRKAEVASTDTQYF. The CDR3 DNA is TGCGCCAGCAGTCGGAAGGCGGAAGTAGCTAGCACAGATACGCAGTATTTT.

The J gene is TRBJ2-1, the V gene TRBV5-4, with 7 bases identical to TRBD2. The junction had 4 bases not matched to a gene; V was cut back by 3 bases and J by 7 bases. Germline V CDR1 and CDR2: SGHNT, YYREEE (reference sequence). The CDR3 spans 13 residues. The DNA of the CDR3 is TGTGCCAGCAGCTCCGGGACTAAAAATGAGCAGTTCTTC. This encodes CASSSGTKNEQFF.

This clonotype was detected ten times or more. The chain carries TRBV19 and TRBJ2-5; 8 bases align to TRBD1. The V and J ends lost 2 bases and 4 bases, in that order; junction bases with no gene match: 3. This CDR3 spans 14 amino acids. Germline lookup yields CDR1 LNHDA and CDR2 SQIVND (reference sequence). The DNA for the CDR3 is TGTGCCAGTAGTATATTCCAGGGGGCAGAGACCCAGTACTTC. It yields the protein CASSIFQGAETQYF.

The genes are TRBV18 and TRBJ2-7; TRBD1 matches at 7 bases. V lost 2 bases, J lost 5 bases, and 18 bases stayed unmatched. The germline V gene encodes CDR1 KGHSH and CDR2 LQKENI. This CDR3 spans 18 amino acids. The CDR3 DNA reads as TGTGCCAGCTCACCATACTCCATCCGGGTACAGGGGAATGACGAGCAGTACTTC. Amino acids: CASSPYSIRVQGNDEQYF.

This clonotype was seen a handful of times. The V and J genes are TRBV27 and TRBJ1-2; tentative D call: TRBD1 (6 bases). The V end was cut by 6 bases, the J end by 5 bases, with 10 bases between. Looked up from germline, CDR1 is MNHEY and CDR2 is SMNVEV (reference sequence). This CDR3 spans 12 amino acids. DNA for the CDR3: TGTGCCAGCAGGGGACACCCTTATGGCTACACCTTC. This sequence encodes CASRGHPYGYTF.

The V gene is TRBV29-1, the J gene TRBJ2-3, with TRBD1 matching over 8 bases. The germline gives CDR1 SQVTM, CDR2 ANQGSEA. Trimming cost V 5 bases and J 0 bases; bases outside gene matches: 7. This CDR3 contains 15 residues. Here the CDR3 DNA reads TGCAGCGTTAGGCAATGGACAGGGAGCACAGATACGCAGTATTTT. It translates to CSVRQWTGSTDTQYF.

The rearrangement uses TRBV12-3 or TRBV12-4 and TRBJ2-6, with D perhaps TRBD1 (6 bases). The V end was cut by 11 bases, the J end by 4 bases, with 24 bases between. The CDR3 is made up of 17 amino acids. The CDR3 here is CASSPDRVFGGANVLTF. As DNA, the CDR3 is TGTGCCTCCAGCCCGGACAGAGTTTTTGGGGGGGCCAACGTCCTGACTTTC.

This clonotype occurred many times. This chain connects TRBV20-1 to TRBJ2-3; no clear D gene. Looked up from germline, CDR1 is DFQATT and CDR2 is SNEGSKA (reference sequence). V dropped 2 bases and J dropped 2 bases, with 2 bases sitting between them. CDR3 size: 11 residues. For the CDR3, the DNA is TGCAGTGCTAGATCCACAGATACGCAGTATTTT. Its protein product is CSARSTDTQYF.

This clonotype came up a few times. The rearrangement links TRBV5-6 to TRBJ2-3; 13 bases agree with TRBD2. J gave up 2 bases and V 4 bases, and 4 bases lay outside the gene matches. Germline V CDR1 and CDR2: SGHDT, YYEEEE. There are 16 residues in the CDR3. The CDR3 here is CASSNGLAGVTDTQYF. As DNA, the CDR3 is TGTGCCAGCAGCAACGGACTAGCGGGAGTCACAGATACGCAGTATTTT.

This clonotype was counted a few times. The chain couples TRBV5-1 to TRBJ2-3, with D possibly being TRBD1 or TRBD2 (7 bases each). There are 17 residues in the CDR3. Germline CDR1 and CDR2: SGHRS and YFSETQ. V lost 4 bases to trimming and J lost 0 bases, with 18 bases between them. The CDR3 is CASSQGVLASSTDTQYF. The DNA for the CDR3 is TGCGCCAGCAGCCAGGGGGTACTAGCGTCTAGCACAGATACGCAGTATTTT.

This clonotype was recorded many times. The rearrangement uses TRBV25-1 and TRBJ1-5; D remains unclear. From germline, CDR1 is MGHDK and CDR2 SYGVNS. Trimming left V 2 bases short and J 2 bases short, with 7 bases between. The CDR3 length is 14 residues. CDR3 in DNA: TGTGCCAGCAGTGAAGGTCTGGGCAATCAGCCCCAGCATTTT. Translated: CASSEGLGNQPQHF.

V gene TRBV7-9 combines with J gene TRBJ2-7; a weak D match, TRBD1 (5 bases). CDR1 and CDR2 from the germline V gene are SEHNR and FQNEAQ (reference sequence). Between the trimmed V and J ends, which lost 5 bases and 2 bases, there was a span of 13 bases. The CDR3 loop spans 14 amino acids. The CDR3 here is CASSVGLGTYEQYF. CDR3 nucleotides: TGTGCCAGCAGCGTGGGGCTAGGGACCTACGAGCAGTACTTC.

CDR3 protein: CASSRRGSYEQYF. The DNA for the CDR3 is TGTGCCAGCAGTCGACGCGGATCCTACGAGCAGTACTTC. The chain has TRBV28 and TRBJ2-7, with D uncertain. Germline CDR1 reads MDHEN; CDR2 reads SYDVKM. This CDR3 contains 13 residues. V was pared by 5 bases and J by 1 base, with 9 bases between. The whole variable domain, filled in from reference TRBV28 and TRBJ2-7, reads DVKVTQSSRYLVKRTGEKVFLECVQDMDHENMFWYRQDPGLGLRLIYFSYDVKMKEKGDIPEGYSVSREKKERFSLILESASTNQTSMYLCASSRRGSYEQYFGPGTRLTVT.

In its sample, this clonotype was seen a few times. The gene calls are TRBV20-1 and TRBJ1-1; no firm D call. V lost 0 bases and J 1 base, leaving 9 bases between the germline ends. The CDR3 totals 14 residues. The germline V gene encodes CDR1 DFQATT and CDR2 SNEGSKA (reference sequence). DNA for the CDR3: TGCAGTGCTAGAGATGGCAGGAGGAACACTGAAGCTTTCTTT. Translated, it gives CSARDGRRNTEAFF.

This clonotype was seen more than once but under ten times. This chain uses TRBV20-1 with TRBJ2-7, with 10 bases matching TRBD1. CDR1 DFQATT and CDR2 SNEGSKA come from the germline V gene (reference sequence). The CDR3 is 13 amino acids. The V and J ends lost 3 bases and 6 bases, in that order; junction bases with no gene match: 5. This CDR3 is CSARPGQGTEQYF. The CDR3, as DNA: TGCAGTGCTAGGCCGGGACAGGGGACCGAGCAGTACTTC.

This clonotype has more than one count but fewer than ten. The V call is TRBV20-1, the J call TRBJ2-5, with 9 positions matching TRBD2. Germline V gene sequence: CDR1 DFQATT, CDR2 SNEGSKA (reference sequence). The CDR3 covers 15 residues. V lost 3 bases, J lost 3 bases, and 8 bases stayed unmatched. This CDR3 is CSASLGTSREETQYF. DNA of the CDR3: TGCAGTGCTAGCCTCGGGACTAGCAGGGAAGAGACCCAGTACTTC.

Turning to this clonotype: At one boundary the junction diverges from the germline segment, which might be a read error. DNA of the CDR3: TGTGCCAGCAATTACATCGGAGGACAGGGCTCCCACGAGCAGTACTTC. Translation gives CASNYIGGQGSHEQYF. V and J are TRBV28 and TRBJ2-7, with 8 bases matching TRBD1. The CDR3 length is 16 residues. CDR1 is MDHEN and CDR2 is SYDVKM in the germline V gene. Supplemented by reference TRBV28 and TRBJ2-7, the full variable domain reads DVKVTQSSRYLVKRTGEKVFLECVQDMDHENMFWYRQDPGLGLRLIYFSYDVKMKEKGDIPEGYSVSREKKERFSLILESASTNQTSMYLCASNYIGGQGSHEQYFGPGTRLTVT.

This clonotype was seen ten or more times. The chain uses TRBV20-1 and TRBJ2-3; 9 nucleotides match TRBD2. This CDR3 has 14 amino acids. From germline, CDR1 is DFQATT and CDR2 SNEGSKA (reference sequence). V lost 5 bases to trimming and J lost 3 bases; unmatched junction nucleotides: 6. The CDR3 bases are TGCAGTGCTCCTAGACTAGCGGCTACAGATACGCAGTATTTT. Protein: CSAPRLAATDTQYF.